This is a list of T cell receptor beta chains from one sample in a study of blood T cell repertoires in COVID-19. Sequencing was performed with immunoSEQ multiplex PCR; in TCRdb, only in-frame clones are kept and a portion is missing. Altogether about 170,000 clones are present, roughly 82% being singletons, with the ten largest covering approximately 7%. Input material: peripheral blood. The receptors originated from a woman aged 40 to 49 with COVID-19, enrolled during active disease. The CDR3 runs from the conserved cysteine through the conserved F or W. D genes are given only for firm matches. Some rows have no size entry. The others give once, few or many, or a class for an expanded clone.

>-|15|TRBV6-2/TRBV6-3|TRBJ1-5|-
CASSYQLLSSQPQHF
TGTGCCAGCAGTTACCAGTTATTGTCATCTCAGCCCCAGCATTTT
>-|17|TRBV4-2|TRBJ1-5|-
CASSQITTGKIDQPQHF
TGTGCCAGCAGCCAGATCACCACAGGGAAGATCGATCAGCCCCAGCATTTT
>-|16|TRBV7-3|TRBJ2-3|-
CASSLSRAASTDTQYF
TGTGCCAGCAGCTTAAGTAGAGCGGCTAGCACAGATACGCAGTATTTT
>-|18|TRBV14|TRBJ2-7|TRBD2
CASSKNRGLAGPTYEQYF
TGTGCCAGCAGCAAGAACCGGGGACTAGCGGGCCCCACCTACGAGCAGTACTTC
>few|16|TRBV7-9|TRBJ1-3|-
CASSVDGLLSGNTIYF
TGTGCCAGCAGCGTAGACGGACTGCTCTCTGGAAACACCATATATTTT
>-|15|TRBV28|TRBJ1-1|TRBD1
CASSFRGRTDTEAFF
TGTGCCAGCAGTTTCAGGGGGCGAACGGACACTGAAGCTTTCTTT
>few|13|TRBV2|TRBJ1-3|-
CASTSGVGNTIYF
TGTGCCAGCACCTCAGGGGTGGGAAACACCATATATTTT
>-|17|TRBV4-1|TRBJ2-1|TRBD2
CASSSTPLAGGKYEQFF
TGCGCCAGCTCCTCTACCCCCTTAGCGGGGGGTAAATATGAGCAGTTCTTC
>-|14|TRBV25-1|TRBJ2-7|-
CASSELPQGYEQYF
TGTGCCAGCAGTGAACTGCCCCAGGGCTACGAGCAGTACTTC
>-|12|TRBV30|TRBJ1-2|-
CAVKAPGYGYTF
TGTGCAGTCAAAGCCCCAGGCTATGGCTACACCTTC
>-|13|TRBV10-2|TRBJ1-5|-
CASSGISPQPQHF
TGCGCCAGCAGTGGCATTAGCCCTCAGCCCCAGCATTTT
>-|14|TRBV5-1|TRBJ2-5|-
CASSSPGTGETQYF
TGCGCCAGCAGCTCCCCTGGTACTGGAGAGACCCAGTACTTC
>once|14|TRBV5-1|TRBJ2-7|-
CASSFTGRGGEQYF
TGCGCCAGCAGCTTTACAGGGCGAGGGGGCGAGCAGTACTTC
>-|14|TRBV27|TRBJ1-1|-
CASRPAGPGEEAFF
TGTGCCAGCAGGCCGGCGGGACCCGGTGAGGAAGCTTTCTTT
>once|14|TRBV9|TRBJ1-6|TRBD1
CASSVGTANSPLHF
TGTGCCAGCAGCGTGGGGACAGCTAATTCACCCCTCCACTTT